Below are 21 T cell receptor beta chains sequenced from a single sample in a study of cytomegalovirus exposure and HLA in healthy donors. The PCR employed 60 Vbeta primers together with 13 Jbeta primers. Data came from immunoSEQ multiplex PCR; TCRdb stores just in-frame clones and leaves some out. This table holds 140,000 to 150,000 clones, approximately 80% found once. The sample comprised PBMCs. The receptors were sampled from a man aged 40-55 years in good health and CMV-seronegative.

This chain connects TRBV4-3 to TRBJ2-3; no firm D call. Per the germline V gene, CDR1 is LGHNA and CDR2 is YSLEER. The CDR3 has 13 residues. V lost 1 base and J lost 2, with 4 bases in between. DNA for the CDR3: TGCGCCAGCAGCCAAGCTTACACAGATACGCAGTATTTT. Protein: CASSQAYTDTQYF.

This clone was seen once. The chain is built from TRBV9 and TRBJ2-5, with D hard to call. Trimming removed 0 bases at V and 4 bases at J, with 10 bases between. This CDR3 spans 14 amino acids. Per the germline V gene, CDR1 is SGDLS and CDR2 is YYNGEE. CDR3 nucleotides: TGTGCCAGCAGCGTAGGGGTCACGGGAGAGACCCAGTACTTC. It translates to CASSVGVTGETQYF.

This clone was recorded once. The CDR3 here is CASSDSSLNYGYTF. In DNA, the CDR3 is TGTGCCAGCAGTGACTCTTCCTTAAACTATGGCTACACCTTC. V gene TRBV6-4 combines with J gene TRBJ1-2; D remains ambiguous. Germline V gene data show CDR1 as MRHNA and CDR2 as SNTAGT. CDR3 length: 14 residues. Deletions cut 0 bases from V and 2 bases from J, with 7 bases between.

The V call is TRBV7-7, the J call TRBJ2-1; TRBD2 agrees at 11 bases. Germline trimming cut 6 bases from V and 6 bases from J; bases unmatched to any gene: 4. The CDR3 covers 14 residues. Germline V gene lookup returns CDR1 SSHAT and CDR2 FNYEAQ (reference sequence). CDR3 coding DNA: TGTGCCAGCAGTCTCACTAGCGGGAGCAATGAGCAGTTCTTC. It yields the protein CASSLTSGSNEQFF.

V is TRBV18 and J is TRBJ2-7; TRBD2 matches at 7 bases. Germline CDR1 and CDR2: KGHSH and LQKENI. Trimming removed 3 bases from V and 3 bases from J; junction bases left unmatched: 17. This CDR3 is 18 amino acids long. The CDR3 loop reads CASSPGPIGAGLSYEQYF. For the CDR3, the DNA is TGTGCCAGCTCACCGGGACCTATAGGAGCGGGGCTTAGCTACGAGCAGTACTTC. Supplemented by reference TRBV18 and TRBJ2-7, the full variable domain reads NAGVMQNPRHLVRRRGQEARLRCSPMKGHSHVYWYRQLPEEGLKFMVYLQKENIIDESGMPKERFSAEFPKEGPSILRIQQVVRGDSAAYFCASSPGPIGAGLSYEQYFGPGTRLTVT.

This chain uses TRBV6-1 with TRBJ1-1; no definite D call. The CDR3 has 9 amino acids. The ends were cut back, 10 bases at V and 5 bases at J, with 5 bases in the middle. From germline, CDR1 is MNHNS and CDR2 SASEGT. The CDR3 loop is CATKTEAFF. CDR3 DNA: TGTGCCACCAAAACTGAAGCTTTCTTT.

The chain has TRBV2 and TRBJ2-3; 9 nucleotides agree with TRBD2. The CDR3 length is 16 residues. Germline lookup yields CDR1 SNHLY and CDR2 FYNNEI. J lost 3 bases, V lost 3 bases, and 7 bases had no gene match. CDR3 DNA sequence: TGTGCCAGCAGTGAGGTGGCGGGAGGGCCGACAGATACGCAGTATTTT. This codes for CASSEVAGGPTDTQYF. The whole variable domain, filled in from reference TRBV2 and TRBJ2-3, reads EPEVTQTPSHQVTQMGQEVILRCVPISNHLYFYWYRQILGQKVEFLVSFYNNEISEKSEIFDDQFSVERPDGSNFTLKIRSTKLEDSAMYFCASSEVAGGPTDTQYFGPGTRLTVL.

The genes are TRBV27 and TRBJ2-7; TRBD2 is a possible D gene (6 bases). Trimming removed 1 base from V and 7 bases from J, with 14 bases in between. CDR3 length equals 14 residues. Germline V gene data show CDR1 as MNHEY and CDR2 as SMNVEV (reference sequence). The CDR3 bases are TGTGCCAGCAGTTTATACTCCGCGGGGTGGGAGCAGTACTTC. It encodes CASSLYSAGWEQYF.

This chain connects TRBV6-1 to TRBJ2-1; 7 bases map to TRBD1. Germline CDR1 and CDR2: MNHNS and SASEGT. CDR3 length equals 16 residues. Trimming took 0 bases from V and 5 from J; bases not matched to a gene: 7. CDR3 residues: CASSEARIGGHNEQFF. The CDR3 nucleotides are TGTGCCAGCAGTGAAGCAAGGATAGGGGGCCACAATGAGCAGTTCTTC.

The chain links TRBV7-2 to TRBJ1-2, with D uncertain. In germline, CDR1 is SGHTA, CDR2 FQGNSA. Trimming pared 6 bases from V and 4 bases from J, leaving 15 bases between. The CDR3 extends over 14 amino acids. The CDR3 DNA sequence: TGTGCCAGCAGTCCGGAGGAGGTTGTCTATGGCTACACCTTC. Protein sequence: CASSPEEVVYGYTF.

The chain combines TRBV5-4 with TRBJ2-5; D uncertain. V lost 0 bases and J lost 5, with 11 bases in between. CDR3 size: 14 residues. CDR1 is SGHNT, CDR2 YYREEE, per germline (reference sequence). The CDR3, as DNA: TGTGCCAGCAGCTTGGCCCCTGTGCGGGAGACCCAGTACTTC. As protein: CASSLAPVRETQYF.

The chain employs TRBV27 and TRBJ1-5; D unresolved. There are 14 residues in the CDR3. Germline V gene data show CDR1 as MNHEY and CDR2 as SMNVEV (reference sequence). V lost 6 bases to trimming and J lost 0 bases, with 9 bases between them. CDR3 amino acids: CASSREYSNQPQHF. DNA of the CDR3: TGTGCCAGCAGCCGTGAGTATAGCAATCAGCCCCAGCATTTT.

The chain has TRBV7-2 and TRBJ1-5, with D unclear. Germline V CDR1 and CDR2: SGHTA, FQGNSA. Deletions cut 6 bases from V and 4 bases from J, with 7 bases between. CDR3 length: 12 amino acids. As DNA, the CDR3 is TGTGCCAGCAGGGGAGGGAATCAGCCCCAGCATTTT. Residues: CASRGGNQPQHF.

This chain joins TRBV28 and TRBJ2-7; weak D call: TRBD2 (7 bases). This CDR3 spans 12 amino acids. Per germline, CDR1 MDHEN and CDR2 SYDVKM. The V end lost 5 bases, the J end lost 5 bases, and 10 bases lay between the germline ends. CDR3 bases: TGTGCCAGCAGTGGGGGGGGCCACGAGCAGTACTTC. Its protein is CASSGGGHEQYF.

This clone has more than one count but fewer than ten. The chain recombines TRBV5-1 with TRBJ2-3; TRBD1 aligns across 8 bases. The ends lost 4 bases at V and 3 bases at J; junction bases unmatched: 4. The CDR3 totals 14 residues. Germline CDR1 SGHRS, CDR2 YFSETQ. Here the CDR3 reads CASSPRTGTDTQYF. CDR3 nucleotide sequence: TGCGCCAGCAGCCCCCGGACAGGGACAGATACGCAGTATTTT.

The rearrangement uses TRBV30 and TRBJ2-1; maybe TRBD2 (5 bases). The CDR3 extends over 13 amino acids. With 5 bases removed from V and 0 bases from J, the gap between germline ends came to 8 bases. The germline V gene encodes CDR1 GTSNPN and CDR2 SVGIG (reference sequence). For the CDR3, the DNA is TGTGCCTGGGGGAGTCTCTCCTACAATGAGCAGTTCTTC. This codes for CAWGSLSYNEQFF.

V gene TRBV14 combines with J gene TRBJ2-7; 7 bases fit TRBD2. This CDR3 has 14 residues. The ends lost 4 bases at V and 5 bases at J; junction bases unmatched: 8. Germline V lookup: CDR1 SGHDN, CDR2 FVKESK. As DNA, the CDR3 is TGTGCCAGCAGCCGCGGCGGGAGTGTCAACGAGCAGTACTTC. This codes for CASSRGGSVNEQYF. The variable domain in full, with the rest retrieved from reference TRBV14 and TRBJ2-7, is EAGVTQFPSHSVIEKGQTVTLRCDPISGHDNLYWYRRVMGKEIKFLLHFVKESKQDESGMPNNRFLAERTGGTYSTLKVQPAELEDSGVYFCASSRGGSVNEQYFGPGTRLTVT.

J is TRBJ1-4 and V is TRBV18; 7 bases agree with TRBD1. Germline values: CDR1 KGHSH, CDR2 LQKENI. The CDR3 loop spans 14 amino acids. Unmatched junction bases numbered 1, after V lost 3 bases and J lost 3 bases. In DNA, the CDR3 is TGTGCCAGCTCACCCGGGACAGCTAATGAAAAACTGTTTTTT. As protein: CASSPGTANEKLFF.

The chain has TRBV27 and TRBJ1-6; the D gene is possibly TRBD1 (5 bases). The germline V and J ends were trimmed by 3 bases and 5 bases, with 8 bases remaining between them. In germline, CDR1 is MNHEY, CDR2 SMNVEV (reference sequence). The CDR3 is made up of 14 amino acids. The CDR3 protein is CASSLTENNSPLHF. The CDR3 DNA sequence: TGTGCCAGCAGTTTGACAGAGAATAATTCACCCCTCCACTTT.

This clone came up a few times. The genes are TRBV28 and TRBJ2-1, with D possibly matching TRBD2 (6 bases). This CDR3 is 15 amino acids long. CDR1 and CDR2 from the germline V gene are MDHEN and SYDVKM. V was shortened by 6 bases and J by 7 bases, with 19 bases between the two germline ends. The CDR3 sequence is CASSPTRAGKNEQFF. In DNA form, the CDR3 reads TGTGCCAGCAGCCCTACTAGAGCGGGTAAAAATGAGCAGTTCTTC. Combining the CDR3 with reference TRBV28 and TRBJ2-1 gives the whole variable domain DVKVTQSSRYLVKRTGEKVFLECVQDMDHENMFWYRQDPGLGLRLIYFSYDVKMKEKGDIPEGYSVSREKKERFSLILESASTNQTSMYLCASSPTRAGKNEQFFGPGTRLTVL.

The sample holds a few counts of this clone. The CDR3 nucleotides read TGTGCCAGTAGACGGGGGACAGGGAGTGAGGCCGGGGAGCTGTTTTTT. Its protein is CASRRGTGSEAGELFF. This sequence joins TRBV19 and TRBJ2-2; TRBD1 matches 9 bases. Trimming cost V 6 bases and J 6 bases; bases outside gene matches: 11. Germline-derived CDR1 and CDR2 are LNHDA and SQIVND (reference sequence). The CDR3 runs 16 residues.